These 12 T cell receptor beta chains share one sample of origin, sequenced in a study of beta chain features in type 1 diabetes. Since all of the isolated RNA was reverse transcribed, expressed TCRB transcripts were what got sequenced. Data came from immunoSEQ multiplex PCR; TCRdb stores just in-frame clones and leaves some out. This sample has about 360,000 clones, with roughly 12% found just once. The material sequenced was naive CD4+ T cells from blood. These receptors were collected from a man between 18 and 29 years old in good health.

This chain links TRBV2 with TRBJ2-1, with 11 bases identical to TRBD2. In germline, CDR1 is SNHLY, CDR2 FYNNEI. V lost 3 bases, J lost 0 bases, and 7 bases stayed unmatched. The CDR3 consists of 18 residues. The CDR3 reads CASSDPVSGRASYNEQFF. As DNA, the CDR3 is TGTGCCAGCAGTGATCCGGTTAGCGGGAGGGCCTCCTACAATGAGCAGTTCTTC.

This clone was counted between two and nine times. V and J are TRBV6-1 and TRBJ1-2; D is unresolved. This CDR3 contains 12 residues. V lost 10 bases to trimming and J lost 8 bases, with 17 bases between them. CDR1 and CDR2 (germline): MNHNS, SASEGT. For the CDR3, the DNA is TGTGCCATCTCACGAGAACTTCGGGGCTACACCTTC. It encodes CAISRELRGYTF.

This chain joins TRBV30 and TRBJ1-2; 8 nucleotides match TRBD1. V lost 3 bases, J lost 10 bases, and 7 bases stayed unmatched. The CDR3 runs 12 residues. Germline V lookup: CDR1 GTSNPN, CDR2 SVGIG (reference sequence). The CDR3 reads CAWSQGQVIYTF. Written as DNA, the CDR3 is TGTGCCTGGAGCCAGGGACAGGTTATCTACACCTTC.

This chain connects TRBV7-2 to TRBJ2-7, with D tentatively TRBD1 (6 bases). V lost 1 base and J 3 bases, leaving 10 bases between the germline ends. The germline CDR1 and CDR2 sequences are SGHTA and FQGNSA. This CDR3 has 14 residues. Here the CDR3 reads CASSLEMGHYEQYF. The CDR3 nucleotides are TGTGCCAGCAGCTTAGAGATGGGACACTACGAGCAGTACTTC.

This clone was counted only a few times. V and J are TRBV7-2 and TRBJ1-1; D is unresolved. The CDR3 has 13 residues. With 2 bases removed from V and 2 bases from J, the gap between germline ends came to 6 bases. Germline V gene lookup returns CDR1 SGHTA and CDR2 FQGNSA. CDR3 sequence: CASSLQVNTEAFF. The CDR3 coding sequence is TGTGCCAGCAGCTTACAGGTTAACACTGAAGCTTTCTTT.

A few counts support this clone. This chain links TRBV6-5 with TRBJ2-5; D is possibly TRBD1 (5 bases). The germline V and J ends were trimmed by 4 bases and 7 bases, with 13 bases remaining between them. Germline-derived CDR1 and CDR2 are MNHEY and SVGAGI. This CDR3 is 13 amino acids long. CDR3 residues: CASSLQGRGTQYF. CDR3 DNA sequence: TGTGCCAGCAGTTTGCAGGGAAGGGGGACCCAGTACTTC.

J is TRBJ2-5 and V is TRBV2, with D unclear. Germline CDR1 reads SNHLY; CDR2 reads FYNNEI. The germline V and J ends were trimmed by 4 bases and 2 bases, with 8 bases remaining between them. CDR3 length: 13 residues. The CDR3 DNA reads TGTGCCAGCAGTGTGTCTAGACAAGAGACCCAGTACTTC. Its translation is CASSVSRQETQYF.

The chain recombines TRBV5-8 with TRBJ1-2, with D maybe TRBD1 (5 bases). The CDR3 has 12 amino acids. Germline lookup yields CDR1 SGHTS and CDR2 YDEGEE. With 4 bases removed from V and 4 bases from J, the gap between germline ends came to 8 bases. The CDR3 DNA follows: TGTGCCAGCAGCCCACAGGTCTATGGCTACACCTTC. This translates into CASSPQVYGYTF.

V is TRBV11-2 and J is TRBJ1-3; D not certain. CDR1 SGHAT and CDR2 FQNNGV come from the germline V gene. V lost 5 bases and J 4 bases, leaving 12 bases between the germline ends. CDR3 length: 14 residues. CDR3 sequence reads: CASSRGSRGNTIYF. CDR3 coding DNA: TGTGCCAGCAGCCGGGGTTCAAGAGGAAACACCATATATTTT.

This clone was counted a few times. The gene calls are TRBV30 and TRBJ1-6; D possibly corresponds to TRBD1 (6 bases). This CDR3 is 13 amino acids long. Germline-derived CDR1 and CDR2 are GTSNPN and SVGIG (reference sequence). The CDR3 protein is CAHQGTGNSPLHF. In DNA, the CDR3 is TGTGCTCACCAGGGGACGGGTAATTCACCCCTCCACTTT.

This chain connects TRBV12-5 to TRBJ2-5; 9 bases fit TRBD1. The CDR3 length is 17 residues. Germline loops: CDR1 LGHNT, CDR2 FRNRAP. Germline trimming cut 5 bases from V and 1 base from J; bases unmatched to any gene: 11. The CDR3 sequence: CASGLQHGTGTQETQYF. The CDR3 DNA sequence: TGTGCTAGTGGTCTCCAACATGGGACAGGGACCCAAGAGACCCAGTACTTC.

The chain links TRBV29-1 to TRBJ2-5; D is ambiguous. TRBJ2-7 matches the DNA end more closely, so the J call is doubtful. CDR1 SQVTM and CDR2 ANQGSEA come from the germline V gene. The CDR3 spans 14 residues. In DNA, the CDR3 is TGCAGCGTTGAAGAAGGCCAGGCCGGCTACGAGCAGTACTTC. As protein: CSVEEGQAGYEQYF.